This entry is about one TCR beta chain. Its antigen is unidentified. Every one of the donors was a healthy Caucasian. This sample is drawn from a study of identical twins. The ends were cut back, 5 bases at V and 2 bases at J, with 10 bases in the middle. CDR1 and CDR2 (germline): LGHNA, YSLEER. The CDR3 runs 14 residues. General observations from the study: An excess of low generation probability was shown by twin-shared out-of-frame alpha sequences. There were fewer insertions in abundant cord blood beta clonotypes, but memory repertoires showed no such pattern. The conclusions drew on cross-sectional statistical analysis instead of tracking the same donors.

TCRdb re-called the 5' RACE reads through MiXCR, storing one row per CDR3 protein. The repertoire holds some 240,000 distinct CDR3 sequences, with approximately 8.3% as singletons. These same records also appear under a second study, on yellow fever vaccine responses in identical twins.

The sequencing sample was made of CD8+ T cells sorted from blood. V usage is TRBV4-3 and J usage is TRBJ2-1; D ambiguous. The TCR comes from a woman in her late teens or twenties in good health. The CDR3 loop is CASSNRAAYNEQFF. The CDR3 nucleotides read TGCGCCAGCAGCAATCGGGCCGCCTACAATGAGCAGTTCTTC.